The rows below give T cell receptor beta chains drawn from one sample of a study of cytomegalovirus exposure and HLA in healthy donors. Data came from immunoSEQ multiplex PCR; TCRdb stores just in-frame clones and leaves some out. The repertoire consists of 120,000 or so clones, with roughly two thirds occurring once and the leading ten covering less than 2%. The sample comprised PBMCs. The receptors originated from a man aged 25 to 40 in good health and CMV-seropositive. CDR3s include the opening cysteine and the closing phenylalanine or tryptophan. Each record gives: J gene, clone size, V gene, D gene, CDR3 DNA, CDR3 protein. A D gene is named only where the DNA matches it firmly. Size is stated for part of the rows, as once, few or many counts, or as a class when the clone is expanded.

J: TRBJ2-1
size: .
V: TRBV2
D: .
DNA: TGTGCCAGCAGTTTACAGGGCTACAATGAGCAGTTCTTC
CDR3: CASSLQGYNEQFF

J: TRBJ1-1
size: .
V: TRBV5-1
D: .
DNA: TGCGCCAGCAGCTTGGCGGGACATAGGAACACTGAAGCTTTCTTT
CDR3: CASSLAGHRNTEAFF

J: TRBJ2-2
size: .
V: TRBV18
D: TRBD2
DNA: TGTGCCAGCTCACCGCAGGGACTAGCAACCGGGGAGCTGTTTTTT
CDR3: CASSPQGLATGELFF

J: TRBJ2-7
size: .
V: TRBV27
D: TRBD1
DNA: TGTGCCAGCAGTTGGACAGGGAGTGAGCAGTACTTC
CDR3: CASSWTGSEQYF

J: TRBJ2-6
size: .
V: TRBV29-1
D: TRBD1
DNA: TGCAGCGCCAATCGTAGGGACAGTCGACCCGTCCTGACTTTC
CDR3: CSANRRDSRPVLTF

J: TRBJ1-2
size: .
V: TRBV6-1
D: .
DNA: TGTGCCAGCAGTTCCGTCTATGGCTACACCTTC
CDR3: CASSSVYGYTF

J: TRBJ1-4
size: .
V: TRBV6-6
D: TRBD1
DNA: TGTGCCAGCAGTTCCCAGGGGGCGGGTGAAAAACTGTTTTTT
CDR3: CASSSQGAGEKLFF

J: TRBJ1-4
size: .
V: TRBV5-1
D: .
DNA: TGCGCCAGCACCCTGGGGGGTAAGGAAAAACTGTTTTTT
CDR3: CASTLGGKEKLFF

J: TRBJ2-3
size: .
V: TRBV6-4
D: .
DNA: TGTGCCAGCAGTGTGTCCCCGCAGGGCGCAGATACGCAGTATTTT
CDR3: CASSVSPQGADTQYF

J: TRBJ2-5
size: few
V: TRBV9
D: TRBD1
DNA: TGTGCCAGCAGCCACAGCCGGACAGGGATGTACCAAGAGACCCAGTACTTC
CDR3: CASSHSRTGMYQETQYF

J: TRBJ1-2
size: few
V: TRBV18
D: .
DNA: TGTGCCAGCTCACCACCGCGGGCTTCCCCCTCTATTGGCTACACCTTC
CDR3: CASSPPRASPSIGYTF

J: TRBJ1-2
size: .
V: TRBV13
D: .
DNA: TGTGCCAGCCGGAAGGGCGGGGGCAACTATGGCTACACCTTC
CDR3: CASRKGGGNYGYTF

J: TRBJ2-3
size: once
V: TRBV27
D: TRBD2
DNA: TGTGCCAGCAGTTTAGGGCTAGCGGGAGGGCCAGTAGATACGCAGTATTTT
CDR3: CASSLGLAGGPVDTQYF

J: TRBJ2-7
size: .
V: TRBV6-5
D: TRBD2
DNA: TGTGCCAGCAGTTACAACGGGAGGGCTAACGAGCAGTACTTC
CDR3: CASSYNGRANEQYF

J: TRBJ2-7
size: .
V: TRBV29-1
D: TRBD1
DNA: TGCAGCGTTCGTCGTTCCGGGACAGGGGCCTACGAGCAGTACTTC
CDR3: CSVRRSGTGAYEQYF

J: TRBJ1-5
size: .
V: TRBV7-6
D: TRBD1
DNA: TGTGCCAGCAGCTGGGACAGGGGGCCGGATCAGCCCCAGCATTTT
CDR3: CASSWDRGPDQPQHF

J: TRBJ2-1
size: few
V: TRBV5-1
D: .
DNA: TGCGCCAGCAAGTCTCAATTTAGCGATACCTACAATGAGCAGTTCTTC
CDR3: CASKSQFSDTYNEQFF

J: TRBJ2-5
size: once
V: TRBV5-1
D: .
DNA: TGCGCCAGCAGCTTTCAGGGAATAGAGACCCAGTACTTC
CDR3: CASSFQGIETQYF

J: TRBJ1-2
size: once
V: TRBV5-6
D: TRBD1
DNA: TGTGCCAGCAGGGGACAGGGCCTTGGCTACACCTTC
CDR3: CASRGQGLGYTF

J: TRBJ2-7
size: .
V: TRBV5-4
D: .
DNA: TGTGCCAGCAGCTTGAGGACAGACTCCTACGAGCAGTACTTC
CDR3: CASSLRTDSYEQYF

J: TRBJ2-1
size: .
V: TRBV6-6
D: .
DNA: TGTGCCAGCAGTTACATGGACAGTGAGCAGTTCTTC
CDR3: CASSYMDSEQFF

J: TRBJ2-7
size: .
V: TRBV6-5
D: TRBD1
DNA: TGTGCCAGCAGTTACCAGGGGACAGATTACTACGAGCAGTACTTC
CDR3: CASSYQGTDYYEQYF

J: TRBJ2-7
size: .
V: TRBV27
D: TRBD1
DNA: TGTGCCAGCAGTCCCTACTGGACAGGGGAGCCCTACGAGCAGTACTTC
CDR3: CASSPYWTGEPYEQYF

J: TRBJ2-4
size: .
V: TRBV7-8
D: TRBD2
DNA: TGTGCCAGCAGCTTCGCTAGCGGGAGGGTCAAAAACATTCAGTACTTC
CDR3: CASSFASGRVKNIQYF

J: TRBJ2-5
size: .
V: TRBV5-6
D: TRBD2
DNA: TGTGCCAGCAGTCCCGTGAGCGGGAGACAAGAGACCCAGTACTTC
CDR3: CASSPVSGRQETQYF

J: TRBJ2-5
size: .
V: TRBV28
D: .
DNA: TGTGCCAGCAGGCCGGGGGACGGGAGAGCTAAAGGGACCCAGTACTTC
CDR3: CASRPGDGRAKGTQYF

J: TRBJ2-5
size: .
V: TRBV29-1
D: .
DNA: TGCAGCGTTCAGGACTCACCAGACGAGACCCAGTACTTC
CDR3: CSVQDSPDETQYF

J: TRBJ1-2
size: once
V: TRBV5-5
D: .
DNA: TGTGCCAGCAGCCCACAGAGAACTAACTATGGCTACACCTTC
CDR3: CASSPQRTNYGYTF

J: TRBJ2-5
size: .
V: TRBV28
D: .
DNA: TGTGCCAGCAGTCCATCTGGGGGCAGCGGAGAGACCCAGTACTTC
CDR3: CASSPSGGSGETQYF

J: TRBJ2-5
size: .
V: TRBV28
D: .
DNA: TGTGCCAGCACTGGCGACGACGGACTAAACCAAGAGACCCAGTACTTC
CDR3: CASTGDDGLNQETQYF

J: TRBJ1-1
size: .
V: TRBV14
D: TRBD1
DNA: TGTGCCAGCAGCCAAGCCGGGACAGGGGGTCGGGGCACTGAAGCTTTCTTT
CDR3: CASSQAGTGGRGTEAFF

J: TRBJ1-2
size: .
V: TRBV9
D: .
DNA: TGTGCCAGCAGCCCTGACAGGAACTATGGCTACACCTTC
CDR3: CASSPDRNYGYTF

J: TRBJ2-1
size: few
V: TRBV19
D: .
DNA: TGTGCCAGTAGTTCCTCGGGAGCCAATGAGCAGTTCTTC
CDR3: CASSSSGANEQFF

J: TRBJ1-4
size: .
V: TRBV29-1
D: .
DNA: TGCAGCGTTGGGTTCCAGGCGACTAATGAAAAACTGTTTTTT
CDR3: CSVGFQATNEKLFF

J: TRBJ1-4
size: .
V: TRBV5-6
D: TRBD1
DNA: TGTGCCAGCAGCTTGGCCGGGACAGGGGGTGTTGCTAATGAAAAACTGTTTTTT
CDR3: CASSLAGTGGVANEKLFF

J: TRBJ2-2
size: few
V: TRBV2
D: .
DNA: TGTGCCAGCAGTGAAGGTCGGCAGGGAAGGGCCGGGGAGCTGTTTTTT
CDR3: CASSEGRQGRAGELFF

J: TRBJ2-3
size: once
V: TRBV7-3
D: TRBD1
DNA: TGTGCCAGCAGCCCATTTTCAGGGGGCGTCAGCACAGATACGCAGTATTTT
CDR3: CASSPFSGGVSTDTQYF

J: TRBJ2-3
size: .
V: TRBV15
D: TRBD2
DNA: TGTGCCACCAGCAGAGTTGGTAGCGGGACGACTCCGGGCACAGATACGCAGTATTTT
CDR3: CATSRVGSGTTPGTDTQYF

J: TRBJ1-2
size: few
V: TRBV7-2
D: TRBD1
DNA: TGTGCCAGCAGCTTCGGGACAGGGCTTTTCTATGGCTACACCTTC
CDR3: CASSFGTGLFYGYTF

J: TRBJ1-3
size: once
V: TRBV15
D: .
DNA: TGTGCCACCAGCAGAGATCTGGTGAGCTCTGGAAACACCATATATTTT
CDR3: CATSRDLVSSGNTIYF

J: TRBJ1-4
size: few
V: TRBV6-5
D: .
DNA: TGTGCCAGCAGTAGGACAGAGCCCGAAAAACTGTTTTTT
CDR3: CASSRTEPEKLFF

J: TRBJ1-1
size: .
V: TRBV6-5
D: .
DNA: TGTGCCAGCAGACAGGGAATCGCTGAAGCTTTCTTT
CDR3: CASRQGIAEAFF

J: TRBJ2-7
size: .
V: TRBV28
D: TRBD1
DNA: TGTGCCAGCAGTATTACAGGGGGCAGCCCCTACGAGCAGTACTTC
CDR3: CASSITGGSPYEQYF

J: TRBJ1-4
size: few
V: TRBV7-9
D: .
DNA: TGTGCCAGCAGCCCAAGACCCGGGACTGCGCATAATGAAAAACTGTTTTTT
CDR3: CASSPRPGTAHNEKLFF

J: TRBJ2-1
size: .
V: TRBV7-9
D: TRBD2
DNA: TGTGCCAGCAGCTCCCCGGGACTAGTCGGCAATGAGCAGTTCTTC
CDR3: CASSSPGLVGNEQFF

J: TRBJ2-5
size: .
V: TRBV7-9
D: TRBD1
DNA: TGTGCCAGCAGCTCATGGGTACCAGATGGGACAGGGTGGGAGACCCAGTACTTC
CDR3: CASSSWVPDGTGWETQYF

J: TRBJ2-2
size: .
V: TRBV11-2
D: .
DNA: TGTGCCAGCAGCTTAAAGCTTGTAGACACCGGGGAGCTGTTTTTT
CDR3: CASSLKLVDTGELFF

J: TRBJ2-7
size: .
V: TRBV9
D: TRBD2
DNA: TGTGCCAGCAGCGTAGGGGCGGGAGGCACTATGGAGCAGTACTTC
CDR3: CASSVGAGGTMEQYF

J: TRBJ1-2
size: .
V: TRBV28
D: TRBD1
DNA: TGTGCCAGCAGTCCGCCGGACAGGGCTGATGGCTACACCTTC
CDR3: CASSPPDRADGYTF

J: TRBJ2-7
size: .
V: TRBV7-9
D: TRBD2
DNA: TGTGCCAGCAGCCAAACTAGGGGGGCTAGCGGGAGTTACGAGCAGTACTTC
CDR3: CASSQTRGASGSYEQYF

J: TRBJ1-1
size: .
V: TRBV18
D: .
DNA: TGTGCCAGCTCACCACTGATTGGGCTCCGCACTGAAGCTTTCTTT
CDR3: CASSPLIGLRTEAFF

J: TRBJ2-7
size: few
V: TRBV11-1
D: TRBD2
DNA: TGTGCCAGCAGCTTAGTGATCGGCGGGAGAGGCTCCTACGAGCAGTACTTC
CDR3: CASSLVIGGRGSYEQYF

J: TRBJ1-2
size: .
V: TRBV25-1
D: TRBD1
DNA: TGTGCCAGCTCCCTCAGGGGGGACGAGGATGGCTACACCTTC
CDR3: CASSLRGDEDGYTF

J: TRBJ2-3
size: .
V: TRBV2
D: TRBD2
DNA: TGTGCCAGCGAAGGAGCCGGGAGGGGCTTATTCACAGATACGCAGTATTTT
CDR3: CASEGAGRGLFTDTQYF

J: TRBJ2-7
size: .
V: TRBV5-6
D: .
DNA: TGTGCCAGCAGCTGGCGGGACGGAACCTACGAGCAGTACTTC
CDR3: CASSWRDGTYEQYF

J: TRBJ2-2
size: .
V: TRBV7-9
D: TRBD1
DNA: TGTGCCAGCAGTCGTAAGGGGGCCCAACTACTCACCGGGGAGCTGTTTTTT
CDR3: CASSRKGAQLLTGELFF

J: TRBJ2-7
size: .
V: TRBV11-2
D: .
DNA: TGTGCCAGCAGCTTGAGGGCCATGAGCTCCTACGAGCAGTACTTC
CDR3: CASSLRAMSSYEQYF

J: TRBJ1-5
size: .
V: TRBV2
D: .
DNA: TGTGCCAGCAGTGAATATTTTGGCAATCAGCCCCAGCATTTT
CDR3: CASSEYFGNQPQHF

J: TRBJ2-1
size: .
V: TRBV5-1
D: TRBD2
DNA: TGCGCCAGTACAGGCGGGAGGGGAATCCACAATGAGCAGTTCTTC
CDR3: CASTGGRGIHNEQFF

J: TRBJ1-5
size: .
V: TRBV19
D: .
DNA: TGTGCCAGTACCGATTTTACAGGGACGGGGAATCAGCCCCAGCATTTT
CDR3: CASTDFTGTGNQPQHF